This TCR beta chain was documented in a study of T cell responses to AZD1222 COVID-19 vaccine. To note about this clone: Its specificity is unknown. Sequence at one end of the junction differs from germline and may be a read error.

Method: immunoSEQ multiplex PCR; TCRdb's copy keeps in-frame clones and lacks some. The table has 45,000 to 55,000 clones, about 80% seen once. This CDR3 is 15 amino acids long. The germline CDR1 and CDR2 sequences are SEHNR and FQNEAQ (reference sequence). Regarding the study as a whole: Two AZD1222 administrations were followed by greater Spike-specific TCR breadth and depth. Regions 160-218 and 743-854 held dominance among vaccine-associated CD4 TCRs, which spanned spike.

This sequence was found in an adult in good health. This specimen consisted of peripheral blood, obtained on day 0 of AZD1222 vaccination. The chain combines TRBV7-9 with TRBJ1-2, with 9 bases that match TRBD1. In DNA form, the CDR3 reads TGTGCCAGCAGCTTAGTGTCGGGACAGGGCTATGGCTGCACCTTC. Encoded protein: CASSLVSGQGYGCTF.